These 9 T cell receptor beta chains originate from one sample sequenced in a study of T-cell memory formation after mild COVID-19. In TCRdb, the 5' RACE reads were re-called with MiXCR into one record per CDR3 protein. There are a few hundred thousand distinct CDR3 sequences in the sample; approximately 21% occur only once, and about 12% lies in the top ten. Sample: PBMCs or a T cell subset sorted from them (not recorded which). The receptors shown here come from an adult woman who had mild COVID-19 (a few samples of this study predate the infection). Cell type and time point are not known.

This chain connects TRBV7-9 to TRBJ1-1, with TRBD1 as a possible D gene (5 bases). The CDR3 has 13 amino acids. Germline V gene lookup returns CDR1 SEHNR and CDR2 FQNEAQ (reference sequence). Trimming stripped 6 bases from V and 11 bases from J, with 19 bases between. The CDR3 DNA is TGTGCCAGCAGTCCCCCCCGGGGGGAGGGGGCTTTCTTT. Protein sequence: CASSPPRGEGAFF.

CDR3 bases: TGTGCCAGCAGCAAACTGGGGGAGAGCAATCAGCCCCAGCATTTT. It yields the protein CASSKLGESNQPQHF. The chain joins TRBV9 to TRBJ1-5; the D gene is possibly TRBD1 (5 bases). The V end lost 4 bases, the J end lost 1 base, and 12 bases lay between the germline ends. This CDR3 has 15 amino acids. In germline, CDR1 is SGDLS, CDR2 YYNGEE. The full variable domain, in which reference TRBV9 and TRBJ1-5 provide the parts outside the CDR3, is DSGVTQTPKHLITATGQRVTLRCSPRSGDLSVYWYQQSLDQGLQFLIQYYNGEERAKGNILERFSAQQFPDLHSELNLSSLELGDSALYFCASSKLGESNQPQHFGDGTRLSIL.

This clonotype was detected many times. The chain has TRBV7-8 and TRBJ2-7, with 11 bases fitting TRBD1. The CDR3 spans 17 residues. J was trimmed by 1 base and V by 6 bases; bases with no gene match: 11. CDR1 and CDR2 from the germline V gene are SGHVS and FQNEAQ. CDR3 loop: CASSPTTGTGGSYEQYF. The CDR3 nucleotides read TGTGCCAGCAGTCCAACAACCGGGACAGGGGGTTCCTACGAGCAGTACTTC.

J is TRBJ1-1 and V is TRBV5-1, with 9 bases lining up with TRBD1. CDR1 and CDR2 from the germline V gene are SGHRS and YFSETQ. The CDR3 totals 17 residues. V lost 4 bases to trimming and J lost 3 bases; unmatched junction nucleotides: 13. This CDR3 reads CASSIGQGMIGDTEAFF. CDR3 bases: TGCGCCAGCAGCATAGGACAGGGGATGATCGGGGACACTGAAGCTTTCTTT.

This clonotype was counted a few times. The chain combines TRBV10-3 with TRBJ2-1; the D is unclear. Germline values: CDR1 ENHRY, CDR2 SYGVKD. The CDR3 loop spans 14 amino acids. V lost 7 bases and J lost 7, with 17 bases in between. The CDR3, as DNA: TGTGCCATCACCCAGGACCCTACTTGGAATGAGCAGTTCTTC. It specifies CAITQDPTWNEQFF.

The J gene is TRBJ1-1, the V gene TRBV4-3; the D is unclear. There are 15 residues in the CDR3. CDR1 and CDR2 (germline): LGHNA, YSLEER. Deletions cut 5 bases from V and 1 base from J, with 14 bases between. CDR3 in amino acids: CASSWAVAKNTEAFF. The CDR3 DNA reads TGCGCCAGCAGCTGGGCTGTCGCCAAGAACACTGAAGCTTTCTTT.

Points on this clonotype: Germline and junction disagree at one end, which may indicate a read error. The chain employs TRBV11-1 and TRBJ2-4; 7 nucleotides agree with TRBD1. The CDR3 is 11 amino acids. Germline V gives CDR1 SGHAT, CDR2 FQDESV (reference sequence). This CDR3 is CASSLEGQLNF. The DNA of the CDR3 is TGTGCCAGCAGCTTAGAGGGACAGTTGAACTTC.

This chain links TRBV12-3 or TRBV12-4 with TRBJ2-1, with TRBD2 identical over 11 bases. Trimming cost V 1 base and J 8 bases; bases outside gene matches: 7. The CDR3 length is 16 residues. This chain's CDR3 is CASSLEVLAGVDEQFF. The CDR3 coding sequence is TGTGCCAGCAGTTTAGAAGTACTAGCGGGAGTAGATGAGCAGTTCTTC.

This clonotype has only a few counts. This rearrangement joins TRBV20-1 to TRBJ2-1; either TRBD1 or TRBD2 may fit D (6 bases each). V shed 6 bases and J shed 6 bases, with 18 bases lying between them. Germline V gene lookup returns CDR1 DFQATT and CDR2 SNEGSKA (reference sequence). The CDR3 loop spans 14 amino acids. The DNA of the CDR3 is TGCAGTGCCAGGGGCGGGGCTTATATCAATGAGCAGTTCTTC. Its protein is CSARGGAYINEQFF.